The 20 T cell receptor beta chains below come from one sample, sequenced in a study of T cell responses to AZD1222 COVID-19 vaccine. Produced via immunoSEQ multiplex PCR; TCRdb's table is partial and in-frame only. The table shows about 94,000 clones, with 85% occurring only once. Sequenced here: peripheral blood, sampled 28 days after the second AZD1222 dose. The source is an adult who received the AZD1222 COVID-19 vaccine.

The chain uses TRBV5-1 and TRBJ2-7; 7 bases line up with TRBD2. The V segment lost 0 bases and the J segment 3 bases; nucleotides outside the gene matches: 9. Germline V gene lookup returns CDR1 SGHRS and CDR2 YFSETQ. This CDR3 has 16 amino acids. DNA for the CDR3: TGCGCCAGCAGCTTGGTAGCGGGCGCTACTAACTACGAGCAGTACTTC. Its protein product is CASSLVAGATNYEQYF.

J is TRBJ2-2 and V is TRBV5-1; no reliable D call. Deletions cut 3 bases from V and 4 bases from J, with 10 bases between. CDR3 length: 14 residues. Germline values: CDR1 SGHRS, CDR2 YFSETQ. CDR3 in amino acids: CASSSEPSTGELFF. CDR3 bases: TGCGCCAGCAGCTCAGAACCTAGCACCGGGGAGCTGTTTTTT.

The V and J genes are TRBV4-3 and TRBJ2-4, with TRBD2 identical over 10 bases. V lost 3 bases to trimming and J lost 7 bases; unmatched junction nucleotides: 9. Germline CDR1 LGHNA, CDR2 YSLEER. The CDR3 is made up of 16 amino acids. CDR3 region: CASSHPPLTSGNIQYF. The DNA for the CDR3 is TGCGCCAGCAGCCACCCCCCCCTGACTAGCGGGAACATTCAGTACTTC.

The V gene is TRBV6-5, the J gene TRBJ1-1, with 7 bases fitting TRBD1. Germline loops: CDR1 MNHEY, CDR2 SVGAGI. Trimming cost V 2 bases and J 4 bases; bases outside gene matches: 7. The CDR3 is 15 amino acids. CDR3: CASSYIRQGGTEAFF. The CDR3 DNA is TGTGCCAGCAGTTACATCCGACAGGGTGGCACTGAAGCTTTCTTT.

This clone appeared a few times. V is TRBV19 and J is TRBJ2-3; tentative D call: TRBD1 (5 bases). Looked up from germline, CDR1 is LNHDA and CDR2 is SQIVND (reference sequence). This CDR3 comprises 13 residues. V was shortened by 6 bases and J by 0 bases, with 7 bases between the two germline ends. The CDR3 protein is CASRTASTDTQYF. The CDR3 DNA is TGTGCCAGTAGGACAGCCAGCACAGATACGCAGTATTTT. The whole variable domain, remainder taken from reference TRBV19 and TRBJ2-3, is DGGITQSPKYLFRKEGQNVTLSCEQNLNHDAMYWYRQDPGQGLRLIYYSQIVNDFQKGDIAEGYSVSREKKESFPLTVTSAQKNPTAFYLCASRTASTDTQYFGPGTRLTVL.

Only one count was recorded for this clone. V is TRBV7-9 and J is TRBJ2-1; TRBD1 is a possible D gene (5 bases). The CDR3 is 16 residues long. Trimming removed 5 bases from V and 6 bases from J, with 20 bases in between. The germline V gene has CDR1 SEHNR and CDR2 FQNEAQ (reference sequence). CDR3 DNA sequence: TGTGCCAGCAGCCCCCCCGCTGGGGCCATCGTCAATGAGCAGTTCTTC. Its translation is CASSPPAGAIVNEQFF.

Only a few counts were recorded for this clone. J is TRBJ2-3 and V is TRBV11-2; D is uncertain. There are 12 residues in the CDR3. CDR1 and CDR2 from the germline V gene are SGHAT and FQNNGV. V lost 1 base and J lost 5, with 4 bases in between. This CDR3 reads CASSLGRDTQYF. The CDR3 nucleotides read TGTGCCAGCAGCTTAGGGCGAGATACGCAGTATTTT.

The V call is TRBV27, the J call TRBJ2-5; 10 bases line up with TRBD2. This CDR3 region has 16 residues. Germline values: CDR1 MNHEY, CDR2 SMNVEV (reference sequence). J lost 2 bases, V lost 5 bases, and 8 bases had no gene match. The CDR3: CASSPTPAGGQETQYF. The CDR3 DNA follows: TGTGCCAGCAGTCCGACCCCAGCGGGGGGGCAAGAGACCCAGTACTTC.

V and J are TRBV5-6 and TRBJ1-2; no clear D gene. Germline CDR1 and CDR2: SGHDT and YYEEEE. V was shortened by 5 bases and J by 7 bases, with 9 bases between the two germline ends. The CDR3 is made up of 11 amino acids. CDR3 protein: CASRHGGGYTF. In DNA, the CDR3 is TGTGCCAGCAGACATGGCGGTGGCTACACCTTC.

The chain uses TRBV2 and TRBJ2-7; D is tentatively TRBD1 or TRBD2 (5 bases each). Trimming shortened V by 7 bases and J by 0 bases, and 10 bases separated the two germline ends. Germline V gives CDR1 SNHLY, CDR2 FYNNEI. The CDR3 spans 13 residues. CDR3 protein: CASKAGSSYEQYF. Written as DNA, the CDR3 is TGTGCCAGCAAAGCAGGGAGCTCCTACGAGCAGTACTTC.

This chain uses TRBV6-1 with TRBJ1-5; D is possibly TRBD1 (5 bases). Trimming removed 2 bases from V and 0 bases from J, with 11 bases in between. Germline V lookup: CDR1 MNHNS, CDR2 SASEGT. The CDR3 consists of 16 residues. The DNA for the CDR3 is TGTGCCAGCAGTGAATGGGACGGGTATAGCAATCAGCCCCAGCATTTT. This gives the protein CASSEWDGYSNQPQHF.

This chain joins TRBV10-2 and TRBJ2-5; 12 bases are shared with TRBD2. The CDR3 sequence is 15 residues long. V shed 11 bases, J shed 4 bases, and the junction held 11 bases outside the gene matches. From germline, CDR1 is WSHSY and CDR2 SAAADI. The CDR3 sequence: CASEPLAGGGETQYF. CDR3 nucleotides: TGCGCCTCAGAGCCCCTAGCGGGGGGGGGAGAGACCCAGTACTTC.

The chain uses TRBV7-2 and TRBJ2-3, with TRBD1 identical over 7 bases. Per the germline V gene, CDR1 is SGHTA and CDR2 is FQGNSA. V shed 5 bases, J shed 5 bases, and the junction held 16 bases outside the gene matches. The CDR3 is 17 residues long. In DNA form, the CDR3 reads TGTGCCAGCAGCCTAAGACAGGGCCAAGTAATCGAAGATACGCAGTATTTT. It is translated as CASSLRQGQVIEDTQYF.

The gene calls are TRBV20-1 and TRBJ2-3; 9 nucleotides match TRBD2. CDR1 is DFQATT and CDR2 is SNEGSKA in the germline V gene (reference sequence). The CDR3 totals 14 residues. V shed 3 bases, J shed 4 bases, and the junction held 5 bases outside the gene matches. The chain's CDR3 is CSASWAGGPDTQYF. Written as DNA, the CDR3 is TGCAGTGCTAGTTGGGCGGGGGGGCCAGATACGCAGTATTTT.

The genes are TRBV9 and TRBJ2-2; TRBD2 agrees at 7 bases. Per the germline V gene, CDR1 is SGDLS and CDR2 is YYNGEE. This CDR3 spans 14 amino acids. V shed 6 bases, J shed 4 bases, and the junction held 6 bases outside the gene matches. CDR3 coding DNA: TGTGCCAGCACCCTGGGGGGGTCCACCGGGGAGCTGTTTTTT. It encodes CASTLGGSTGELFF.

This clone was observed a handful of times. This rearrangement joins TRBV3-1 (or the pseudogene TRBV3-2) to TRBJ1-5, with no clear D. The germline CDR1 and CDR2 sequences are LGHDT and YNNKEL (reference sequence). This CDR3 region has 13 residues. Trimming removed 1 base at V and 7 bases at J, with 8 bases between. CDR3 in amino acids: CASSQGWEQPQHF. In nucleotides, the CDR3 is TGTGCCAGCAGCCAAGGTTGGGAGCAGCCCCAGCATTTT.

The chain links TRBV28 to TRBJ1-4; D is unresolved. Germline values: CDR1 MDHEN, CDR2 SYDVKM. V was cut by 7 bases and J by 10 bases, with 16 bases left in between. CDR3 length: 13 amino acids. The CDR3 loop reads CASTDGRMIKLFF. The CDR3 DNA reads TGTGCCAGCACCGACGGACGGATGATAAAACTGTTTTTT.

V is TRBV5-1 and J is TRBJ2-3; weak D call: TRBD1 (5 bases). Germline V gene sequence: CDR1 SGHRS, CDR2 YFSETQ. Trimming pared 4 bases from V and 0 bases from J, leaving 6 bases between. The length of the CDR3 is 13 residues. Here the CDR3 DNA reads TGCGCCAGCAGCAGGGGAAGCACAGATACGCAGTATTTT. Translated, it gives CASSRGSTDTQYF.

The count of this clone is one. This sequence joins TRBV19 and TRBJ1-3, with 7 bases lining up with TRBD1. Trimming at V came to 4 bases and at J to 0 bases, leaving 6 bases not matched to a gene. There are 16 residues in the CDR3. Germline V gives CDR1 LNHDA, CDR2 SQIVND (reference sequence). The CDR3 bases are TGTGCCAGTAGTAGCCGGACAGGACGCTCTGGAAACACCATATATTTT. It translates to CASSSRTGRSGNTIYF.

CDR3 nucleotide sequence: TGTGCCAGCAGTTTATTCCTGGGACAGTCACTAACTCTCTCCTACGAGCAGTACTTC. Translated, it gives CASSLFLGQSLTLSYEQYF. V is TRBV28 and J is TRBJ2-7; 7 bases map to TRBD1. This CDR3 contains 19 residues. V lost 1 base to trimming and J lost 0 bases; unmatched junction nucleotides: 15. Germline V gene data show CDR1 as MDHEN and CDR2 as SYDVKM.